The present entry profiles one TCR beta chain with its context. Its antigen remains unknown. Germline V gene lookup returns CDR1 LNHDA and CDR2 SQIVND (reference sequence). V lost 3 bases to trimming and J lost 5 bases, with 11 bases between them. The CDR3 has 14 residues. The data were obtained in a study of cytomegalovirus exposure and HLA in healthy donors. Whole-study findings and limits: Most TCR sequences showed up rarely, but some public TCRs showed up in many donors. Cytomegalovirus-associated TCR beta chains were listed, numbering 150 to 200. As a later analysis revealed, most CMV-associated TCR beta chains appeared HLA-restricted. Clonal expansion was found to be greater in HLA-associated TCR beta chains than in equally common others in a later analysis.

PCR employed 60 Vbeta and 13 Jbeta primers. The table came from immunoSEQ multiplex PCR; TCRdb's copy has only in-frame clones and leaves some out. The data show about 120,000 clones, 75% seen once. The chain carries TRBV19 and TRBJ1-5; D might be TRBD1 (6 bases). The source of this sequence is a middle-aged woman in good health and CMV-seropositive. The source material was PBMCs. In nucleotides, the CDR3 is TGTGCCAGTAGTATCGTCCAGGGGTATCAGCCCCAGCATTTT. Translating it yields CASSIVQGYQPQHF.